The 28 T cell receptor beta chains below come from one sample, sequenced in a study of blood T cell repertoires in COVID-19. The table came from immunoSEQ multiplex PCR; TCRdb's copy has only in-frame clones and leaves some out. The sample consists of around 130,000 clones, roughly 90% of them appearing once. Sequencing input: peripheral blood. Receptor source: a man in his forties or fifties with active or convalescent COVID-19.

The CDR3 loop reads CASSFRGALSDTQYF. CDR3 sequence (DNA): TGTGCCAGCAGCTTTCGGGGGGCGTTGTCAGATACGCAGTATTTT. The V call is TRBV5-4, the J call TRBJ2-3; weak D call: TRBD2 (7 bases). Germline CDR1 SGHNT, CDR2 YYREEE (reference sequence). The CDR3 is 15 residues long. V was clipped by 2 bases and J by 4 bases, with 14 bases between them.

The table lists this clone with a count of one. The rearrangement links TRBV12-5 to TRBJ2-1; 7 bases align to TRBD2. The CDR3 runs to 13 residues. Germline V CDR1 and CDR2: LGHNT, FRNRAP. The V and J ends lost 8 bases and 3 bases, in that order; junction bases with no gene match: 4. This CDR3 reads CASPRECYNEQFF. Written as DNA, the CDR3 is TGTGCTAGTCCGCGGGAGTGCTACAATGAGCAGTTCTTC.

This clone came up once. The V call is TRBV24-1, the J call TRBJ2-7; D unclear. Trimming removed 0 bases from V and 4 bases from J, with 12 bases in between. This CDR3 has 15 amino acids. The germline V gene encodes CDR1 KGHDR and CDR2 SFDVKD. The CDR3 protein is CATSDLVRYLYEQYF. The CDR3 DNA reads as TGTGCCACCAGTGATTTGGTACGGTATCTATACGAGCAGTACTTC.

The V gene is TRBV28, the J gene TRBJ1-6, with D unresolved. The length of the CDR3 is 16 residues. From germline, CDR1 is MDHEN and CDR2 SYDVKM. V was clipped by 2 bases and J by 5 bases, with 13 bases between them. As DNA, the CDR3 is TGTGCCAGCAGTTTAGCTACGACGGGAGATAATTCACCCCTCCACTTT. Amino acid sequence: CASSLATTGDNSPLHF.

This chain links TRBV5-5 with TRBJ2-3, with TRBD2 matching 8 bases. J lost 1 base, V lost 2 bases, and 3 bases had no gene match. The CDR3 has 15 residues. Germline CDR1 SGHKS, CDR2 YYEKEE (reference sequence). The CDR3, as DNA: TGTGCCAGCAGCTTTGGACTAGCTCGCACAGATACGCAGTATTTT. The encoded protein is CASSFGLARTDTQYF.

The CDR3 reads CASSIINQPQHF. In DNA form, the CDR3 reads TGTGCCAGCAGCATCATTAATCAGCCCCAGCATTTT. The rearrangement uses TRBV5-6 and TRBJ1-5; D is unresolved. Trimming shortened V by 4 bases and J by 4 bases, and 6 bases separated the two germline ends. CDR1 and CDR2 (germline): SGHDT, YYEEEE. The CDR3 loop spans 12 amino acids. The whole variable domain, filled in from reference TRBV5-6 and TRBJ1-5, reads DAGVTQSPTHLIKTRGQQVTLRCSPKSGHDTVSWYQQALGQGPQFIFQYYEEEERQRGNFPDRFSGHQFPNYSSELNVNALLLGDSALYLCASSIINQPQHFGDGTRLSIL.

This clone turned up a few times. V usage is TRBV6-5 and J usage is TRBJ1-2, with no clear D. From germline, CDR1 is MNHEY and CDR2 SVGAGI. Trimming left V 0 bases short and J 6 bases short, with 11 bases between. The CDR3 consists of 14 residues. For the CDR3, the DNA is TGTGCCAGCAGTTACTCGCGAGAGTCGGATGGCTACACCTTC. It codes for CASSYSRESDGYTF.

The chain combines TRBV19 with TRBJ2-1, with 11 bases that match TRBD2. Trimming removed 5 bases from V and 0 bases from J; junction bases left unmatched: 6. Germline values: CDR1 LNHDA, CDR2 SQIVND (reference sequence). The CDR3 runs to 17 residues. The CDR3 here is CASSASSGRSSYNEQFF. The CDR3, as DNA: TGTGCCAGTAGTGCGTCTAGCGGGAGGAGCTCCTACAATGAGCAGTTCTTC.

The chain couples TRBV5-6 to TRBJ1-1; 10 bases align to TRBD1. The V gene end was trimmed by 5 bases and the J gene end by 3 bases; junction bases not matched to a gene: 13. Germline CDR1 is SGHDT and CDR2 is YYEEEE. The CDR3 consists of 17 residues. The CDR3 DNA follows: TGTGCCAGCAGTTATCCGGGACAGGGGAGTAAGGACACTGAAGCTTTCTTT. Translating gives CASSYPGQGSKDTEAFF.

The chain couples TRBV19 to TRBJ1-3; TRBD1 might be the D (6 bases). Trimming took 6 bases from V and 4 from J, leaving 13 bases between them. CDR3 length equals 14 residues. From germline, CDR1 is LNHDA and CDR2 SQIVND (reference sequence). The CDR3 region has the DNA TGTGCCAGTAGAAGGGCCGGACAGGGAAACACCATATATTTT. Protein: CASRRAGQGNTIYF. Complete variable domain (other parts from reference TRBV19 and TRBJ1-3): DGGITQSPKYLFRKEGQNVTLSCEQNLNHDAMYWYRQDPGQGLRLIYYSQIVNDFQKGDIAEGYSVSREKKESFPLTVTSAQKNPTAFYLCASRRAGQGNTIYFGEGSWLTVV.

The V call is TRBV5-4, the J call TRBJ2-5; 10 nucleotides match TRBD1. Germline V CDR1 and CDR2: SGHNT, YYREEE (reference sequence). Losses at the gene ends were 3 bases for V and 4 bases for J; bases not matched to a gene: 9. The CDR3 spans 16 residues. The CDR3 sequence: CASSSPGTGERETQYF. The CDR3 DNA reads TGTGCCAGCAGCTCACCCGGGACAGGGGAGCGAGAGACCCAGTACTTC. Full variable domain (remainder filled in from reference TRBV5-4 and TRBJ2-5): ETGVTQSPTHLIKTRGQQVTLRCSSQSGHNTVSWYQQALGQGPQFIFQYYREEENGRGNFPPRFSGLQFPNYSSELNVNALELDDSALYLCASSSPGTGERETQYFGPGTRLLVL.

CDR3 DNA sequence: TGTGCCAGCAGCTTAGACCCAGGGAACTATGGCTACACCTTC. Protein sequence: CASSLDPGNYGYTF. J is TRBJ1-2 and V is TRBV7-2; TRBD1 might be the D (5 bases). CDR1 SGHTA and CDR2 FQGNSA come from the germline V gene. The CDR3 totals 14 residues. The V gene lost 1 base and the J gene lost 2 bases, with 8 bases spanning the gap.

J is TRBJ2-7 and V is TRBV5-6; 9 bases agree with TRBD2. CDR3 length: 14 residues. Germline assignment: CDR1 SGHDT and CDR2 YYEEEE. V was pared by 0 bases and J by 5 bases, with 3 bases of the junction left unmatched. The CDR3 here is CASSLGLAVDEQYF. The CDR3 DNA reads as TGTGCCAGCAGCTTGGGACTAGCGGTCGACGAGCAGTACTTC. Drawing the rest from reference TRBV5-6 and TRBJ2-7, the complete variable domain is DAGVTQSPTHLIKTRGQQVTLRCSPKSGHDTVSWYQQALGQGPQFIFQYYEEEERQRGNFPDRFSGHQFPNYSSELNVNALLLGDSALYLCASSLGLAVDEQYFGPGTRLTVT.

The rearrangement uses TRBV5-4 and TRBJ2-2; D is perhaps TRBD2 (7 bases). The germline V and J ends were trimmed by 4 bases and 1 base, with 14 bases remaining between them. Germline-derived CDR1 and CDR2 are SGHNT and YYREEE (reference sequence). The CDR3 totals 16 residues. CDR3 loop: CASSLRGGENTGELFF. The CDR3 region has the DNA TGTGCCAGCAGCCTGAGAGGGGGGGAGAACACCGGGGAGCTGTTTTTT.

This clone was found once. The chain uses TRBV2 and TRBJ2-7, with D maybe TRBD2 (5 bases). Germline V gene data show CDR1 as SNHLY and CDR2 as FYNNEI. V was trimmed by 7 bases and J by 3 bases, leaving 13 bases between them. This CDR3 is 13 amino acids long. The DNA of the CDR3 is TGTGCCAGCATCGGCGGGCGGTACTACGAGCAGTACTTC. It specifies CASIGGRYYEQYF.

The CDR3 DNA reads as TGTGCCTGGAGTCGGGGAGTTCATGAGCAGTTCTTC. Protein sequence: CAWSRGVHEQFF. V gene TRBV30 combines with J gene TRBJ2-1; D may be TRBD2 (5 bases). The CDR3 sequence is 12 residues long. Germline loops: CDR1 GTSNPN, CDR2 SVGIG (reference sequence). Deletions cut 2 bases from V and 8 bases from J, with 10 bases between. Using reference TRBV30 and TRBJ2-1 for the parts outside the CDR3, the full variable domain is SQTIHQWPATLVQPVGSPLSLECTVEGTSNPNLYWYRQAAGRGLQLLFYSVGIGQISSEVPQNLSASRPQDRQFILSSKKLLLSDSGFYLCAWSRGVHEQFFGPGTRLTVL.

In DNA, the CDR3 is TGCGCCAGCAGCCAAGTAGACGGGGGAGAGACCCAGTACTTC. Translated: CASSQVDGGETQYF. This chain links TRBV4-3 with TRBJ2-5, with TRBD2 as a possible D gene (6 bases). V was cut by 1 base and J by 4 bases, with 10 bases left in between. This CDR3 is 14 amino acids long. CDR1 and CDR2 from the germline V gene are LGHNA and YSLEER.

With respect to this clone: The sample contains more than one DNA sequence encoding this CDR3. The chain joins TRBV12-3 or TRBV12-4 to TRBJ1-1, with TRBD1 matching over 8 bases. The CDR3 is 13 amino acids. J gave up 2 bases and V 6 bases, and 2 bases lay outside the gene matches. The CDR3, as DNA: TGTGCCAGCAGAGGACAGGGTAACACTGAAGCTTTCTTT. Protein sequence: CASRGQGNTEAFF.

The V gene is TRBV6-6, the J gene TRBJ2-2; D is possibly TRBD1 (6 bases). The CDR3 loop spans 15 amino acids. Trimming removed 0 bases at V and 7 bases at J, with 12 bases between. The V gene's germline CDR1 is MNHNY and CDR2 SVGAGI (reference sequence). CDR3 loop: CASSYSRGIGGELFF. CDR3 nucleotide sequence: TGTGCCAGCAGTTACTCGAGGGGGATCGGCGGGGAGCTGTTTTTT.

The V gene is TRBV5-5, the J gene TRBJ2-1; weak D call: TRBD1 (5 bases). V lost 4 bases to trimming and J lost 10 bases, with 15 bases between them. CDR3 length equals 13 residues. In germline, CDR1 is SGHKS, CDR2 YYEKEE (reference sequence). This CDR3 is CASSTTAWVEQFF. The DNA of the CDR3 is TGTGCCAGCAGCACGACAGCCTGGGTGGAGCAGTTCTTC.

The sample holds a few counts of this clone. The rearrangement links TRBV30 to TRBJ1-6; D is ambiguous. Germline V gene data show CDR1 as GTSNPN and CDR2 as SVGIG (reference sequence). The germline V and J ends were trimmed by 0 bases and 0 bases, with 6 bases remaining between them. CDR3 length equals 15 residues. In nucleotides, the CDR3 is TGTGCCTGGAGTGTACACAGCTCCTATAATTCACCCCTCCACTTT. The encoded protein is CAWSVHSSYNSPLHF.

The CDR3 spells CASSSGLAGGPTDTQYF. CDR3 in DNA: TGCGCCAGCAGTTCGGGACTAGCGGGGGGGCCAACAGATACGCAGTATTTT. The gene calls are TRBV5-1 and TRBJ2-3, with TRBD2 matching over 16 bases. J gave up 3 bases and V 5 bases, and 6 bases lay outside the gene matches. CDR3 size: 17 residues. Looked up from germline, CDR1 is SGHRS and CDR2 is YFSETQ. Looking up the rest from reference TRBV5-1 and TRBJ2-3 gives the full variable domain: KAGVTQTPRYLIKTRGQQVTLSCSPISGHRSVSWYQQTPGQGLQFLFEYFSETQRNKGNFPGRFSGRQFSNSRSEMNVSTLELGDSALYLCASSSGLAGGPTDTQYFGPGTRLTVL.

This chain joins TRBV9 and TRBJ2-5; a possible D gene is TRBD1 (6 bases). Trimming removed 0 bases from V and 1 base from J, with 13 bases in between. The CDR3 extends over 16 amino acids. Germline CDR1 and CDR2: SGDLS and YYNGEE. This chain's CDR3 is CASSVGLGTIQETQYF. DNA for the CDR3: TGTGCCAGCAGCGTAGGCCTCGGGACAATCCAAGAGACCCAGTACTTC. Full variable domain (missing parts from reference TRBV9 and TRBJ2-5): DSGVTQTPKHLITATGQRVTLRCSPRSGDLSVYWYQQSLDQGLQFLIQYYNGEERAKGNILERFSAQQFPDLHSELNLSSLELGDSALYFCASSVGLGTIQETQYFGPGTRLLVL.

A few counts support this clone. V usage is TRBV3-1 (or the pseudogene TRBV3-2) and J usage is TRBJ2-7; 7 nucleotides match TRBD1. The CDR3 length is 15 residues. The V gene end was trimmed by 0 bases and the J gene end by 3 bases; junction bases not matched to a gene: 5. The germline CDR1 and CDR2 sequences are LGHDT and YNNKEL (reference sequence). The chain's CDR3 is CASSQETGYLYEQYF. In DNA form, the CDR3 reads TGTGCCAGCAGCCAAGAGACAGGGTACCTCTACGAGCAGTACTTC.

This clone has a handful of counts. The chain links TRBV18 to TRBJ2-1, with D possibly being TRBD1 (7 bases). Deletions cut 6 bases from V and 6 bases from J, with 12 bases between. Germline lookup yields CDR1 KGHSH and CDR2 LQKENI. The CDR3 consists of 13 residues. CDR3 nucleotide sequence: TGTGCCAGCTCCAGGGGGGCCGGCAATGAGCAGTTCTTC. Translating it yields CASSRGAGNEQFF.

The chain carries TRBV2 and TRBJ2-2; D is ambiguous. V lost 2 bases to trimming and J lost 5 bases, with 6 bases between them. Germline V gene data show CDR1 as SNHLY and CDR2 as FYNNEI. The CDR3 is 13 residues long. The CDR3 region is CASSETRTGELFF. In DNA, the CDR3 is TGTGCCAGCAGTGAAACGCGGACCGGGGAGCTGTTTTTT.

The table lists this clone with a count of one. The junction does not match germline at one end; this may be a read error. This sequence joins TRBV6-4 and TRBJ2-7; the D gene is possibly TRBD1 (6 bases). The CDR3 extends over 10 amino acids. Germline CDR1 and CDR2: MRHNA and SNTAGT. The CDR3 spells CASVDWGTPF. The CDR3 coding sequence is TGTGCCAGCGTCGACTGGGGGACACCGTTC.

V gene TRBV27 combines with J gene TRBJ2-7, with 11 bases lining up with TRBD1. V lost 6 bases and J lost 3; bases outside the gene matches: 13. The length of the CDR3 is 17 residues. Germline CDR1 and CDR2: MNHEY and SMNVEV (reference sequence). CDR3 DNA: TGTGCCAGCAGAACGGGGGACGGACAGGGGGCTTTCTACGAGCAGTACTTC. Translated: CASRTGDGQGAFYEQYF.